One and the same sample provided the 27 T cell receptor beta chains below, sequenced in a study of blood T cell repertoires in COVID-19. The method was immunoSEQ multiplex PCR; TCRdb's version includes in-frame clones alone and lacks a portion of them. The sample yields 200,000 to 250,000 clones, around 80% seen once. Material: peripheral blood. Source of these receptors: a woman aged 25 to 39 with COVID-19, enrolled during active disease.

A few counts support this clone. The V gene is TRBV28, the J gene TRBJ1-5; possibly TRBD1 for D (5 bases). CDR3 size: 15 residues. Germline-derived CDR1 and CDR2 are MDHEN and SYDVKM. Trimming removed 5 bases at V and 6 bases at J, with 17 bases between. The CDR3 DNA reads TGTGCCAGCAGTGGTGGTACAGGCGGAAGTCAGCCCCAGCATTTT. The encoded protein is CASSGGTGGSQPQHF.

The V and J genes are TRBV6-2 or TRBV6-3 and TRBJ1-5; no definite D call. CDR3 length: 15 residues. CDR1 MNHEY and CDR2 SVGEGT come from the germline V gene. V lost 6 bases and J lost 6, with 18 bases in between. In DNA form, the CDR3 reads TGTGCCAGCAGCCGGCAAGGGAGTGACGGTCAGCCCCAGCATTTT. Translation gives CASSRQGSDGQPQHF.

CDR3 amino acids: CASRRTSGAGTDTQYF. The CDR3 DNA reads TGTGCCAGTAGGCGGACTAGCGGGGCAGGCACAGATACGCAGTATTTT. This chain links TRBV19 with TRBJ2-3, with 12 bases fitting TRBD2. Germline CDR1 and CDR2: LNHDA and SQIVND (reference sequence). The CDR3 runs 16 residues. Losses at the gene ends were 6 bases for V and 1 base for J; bases not matched to a gene: 5. The full variable domain, rest sourced from reference TRBV19 and TRBJ2-3, is DGGITQSPKYLFRKEGQNVTLSCEQNLNHDAMYWYRQDPGQGLRLIYYSQIVNDFQKGDIAEGYSVSREKKESFPLTVTSAQKNPTAFYLCASRRTSGAGTDTQYFGPGTRLTVL.

This sequence joins TRBV15 and TRBJ2-5, with TRBD1 matching 8 bases. The CDR3 spans 16 residues. Germline trimming cut 1 base from V and 2 bases from J; bases unmatched to any gene: 6. CDR1 is LNHNV, CDR2 YYDKDF, per germline (reference sequence). The CDR3 here is CATSRAGGNLQETQYF. In DNA form, the CDR3 reads TGTGCCACCAGCAGAGCAGGGGGCAACCTACAAGAGACCCAGTACTTC. The full variable domain, in which reference TRBV15 and TRBJ2-5 provide the parts outside the CDR3, is DAMVIQNPRYQVTQFGKPVTLSCSQTLNHNVMYWYQQKSSQAPKLLFHYYDKDFNNEADTPDNFQSRRPNTSFCFLDIRSPGLGDTAMYLCATSRAGGNLQETQYFGPGTRLLVL.

V and J are TRBV5-1 and TRBJ2-7; D possibly corresponds to TRBD2 (6 bases). CDR1 is SGHRS, CDR2 YFSETQ, per germline. This CDR3 spans 14 amino acids. V lost 4 bases and J lost 2, with 13 bases in between. CDR3 sequence: CASSAAGGTYEQYF. DNA for the CDR3: TGCGCCAGCAGCGCCGCCGGGGGAACCTACGAGCAGTACTTC.

This clone was seen a single time. The chain has TRBV4-3 and TRBJ2-1; 11 bases are a match to TRBD2. There are 20 residues in the CDR3. In germline, CDR1 is LGHNA, CDR2 YSLEER. V was pared by 3 bases and J by 10 bases, with 23 bases of the junction left unmatched. Written as DNA, the CDR3 is TGCGCCAGCAGCCATCCTGGACTGACCTCACTAGCGGGAGTACCCGCCGAGCAGTTCTTC. It yields the protein CASSHPGLTSLAGVPAEQFF.

This clone was observed a few times. V gene TRBV10-1 combines with J gene TRBJ1-2, with 7 bases lining up with TRBD1. V shed 2 bases and J 3 bases; nucleotides not matched to a gene: 15. Germline assignment: CDR1 WNHNN and CDR2 SYGVQD (reference sequence). The CDR3 length is 18 residues. DNA for the CDR3: TGCGCCAGCAGTGAGACAGGACCCCCGGGAGGGGGCGACTATGGCTACACCTTC. Translating gives CASSETGPPGGGDYGYTF.

CDR3 residues: CASSEYGSGFNEKLFF. CDR3 sequence (DNA): TGTGCCAGCAGTGAATATGGGTCGGGATTCAATGAAAAACTGTTTTTT. The chain is built from TRBV25-1 and TRBJ1-4; D not certain. The germline V and J ends were trimmed by 0 bases and 5 bases, with 13 bases remaining between them. Germline V CDR1 and CDR2: MGHDK, SYGVNS. The CDR3 loop spans 16 amino acids.

CDR3 protein: CASRTEYEQYF. The CDR3 DNA sequence: TGTGCCAGCAGGACAGAATACGAGCAGTACTTC. The V call is TRBV2, the J call TRBJ2-7; TRBD1 is a possible D gene (5 bases). Trimming left V 6 bases short and J 4 bases short, with 7 bases between. Germline CDR1 is SNHLY and CDR2 is FYNNEI. The length of the CDR3 is 11 residues.

This chain's CDR3 is CSAPLNNEQFF. The CDR3 DNA reads as TGCAGTGCGCCCCTAAACAATGAGCAGTTCTTC. The chain carries TRBV20-1 and TRBJ2-1; D unresolved. Germline CDR1 is DFQATT and CDR2 is SNEGSKA (reference sequence). Between the trimmed V and J ends, which lost 6 bases and 5 bases, there was a span of 8 bases. The CDR3 is 11 residues long.

This rearrangement joins TRBV30 to TRBJ1-1; D gene unclear. Deletions cut 2 bases from V and 0 bases from J, with 13 bases between. CDR1 and CDR2 from the germline V gene are GTSNPN and SVGIG (reference sequence). The CDR3 consists of 15 residues. The CDR3: CAWSWGGQVNTEAFF. The CDR3 DNA sequence: TGTGCCTGGAGTTGGGGAGGTCAGGTGAACACTGAAGCTTTCTTT.

The CDR3 sequence: CASGPVGNQPQHF. For the CDR3, the DNA is TGTGCCTCCGGTCCGGTCGGCAATCAGCCCCAGCATTTT. The chain links TRBV19 to TRBJ1-5; D is unclear. Trimming took 11 bases from V and 2 from J, leaving 13 bases between them. The CDR3 has 13 residues. Germline lookup yields CDR1 LNHDA and CDR2 SQIVND (reference sequence). The whole variable domain, filled in from reference TRBV19 and TRBJ1-5, reads DGGITQSPKYLFRKEGQNVTLSCEQNLNHDAMYWYRQDPGQGLRLIYYSQIVNDFQKGDIAEGYSVSREKKESFPLTVTSAQKNPTAFYLCASGPVGNQPQHFGDGTRLSIL.

This chain links TRBV5-6 with TRBJ2-7; 7 bases are a match to TRBD1. Germline loops: CDR1 SGHDT, CDR2 YYEEEE. Trimming removed 0 bases from V and 1 base from J; junction bases left unmatched: 1. The CDR3 totals 14 residues. CDR3 bases: TGTGCCAGCAGCTTGGGGGACAGTTCCTACGAGCAGTACTTC. Amino acids: CASSLGDSSYEQYF.

The CDR3, as DNA: TGTGCCTACGACAGCTTCTCTGGAAACACCATATATTTT. It yields the protein CAYDSFSGNTIYF. This chain links TRBV30 with TRBJ1-3; tentative D call: TRBD1 (5 bases). The CDR3 totals 13 residues. The V gene lost 7 bases and the J gene lost 0 bases, with 10 bases spanning the gap. From germline, CDR1 is GTSNPN and CDR2 SVGIG (reference sequence).

This chain joins TRBV2 and TRBJ2-1, with TRBD1 identical over 7 bases. The V gene's germline CDR1 is SNHLY and CDR2 FYNNEI. The CDR3 sequence is 13 residues long. V lost 5 bases and J lost 9; bases outside the gene matches: 7. The CDR3: CASSSQQGFEQFF. The DNA of the CDR3 is TGTGCCAGCAGTTCCCAACAGGGGTTTGAGCAGTTCTTC.

This clone has a handful of counts. The CDR3 coding sequence is TGTGCCAGCAGTTCGGGGGTTATGTATGGTCAGCCCCAGCATTTT. This encodes CASSSGVMYGQPQHF. This rearrangement joins TRBV28 to TRBJ1-5; maybe TRBD1 (5 bases). The V gene lost 4 bases and the J gene lost 6 bases, with 16 bases spanning the gap. CDR3 length: 15 amino acids. Germline V gene data show CDR1 as MDHEN and CDR2 as SYDVKM.

The rearrangement uses TRBV5-1 and TRBJ2-7; D is perhaps TRBD1 (6 bases). The CDR3 is made up of 18 amino acids. V dropped 2 bases and J dropped 2 bases, with 23 bases sitting between them. Germline values: CDR1 SGHRS, CDR2 YFSETQ. In DNA, the CDR3 is TGCGCCAGCAGCTTCGGAAGACCTTGGGAAGACAGGACCTACGAGCAGTACTTC. It encodes CASSFGRPWEDRTYEQYF.

This clone showed up just a few times. The V call is TRBV19, the J call TRBJ2-7, with TRBD1 matching 9 bases. CDR1 is LNHDA and CDR2 is SQIVND in the germline V gene (reference sequence). The trim removed 9 bases at V and 3 bases at J, leaving 3 bases unmatched. CDR3 length equals 12 residues. For the CDR3, the DNA is TGTGCCAGCGGGACAGGGAACTACGAGCAGTACTTC. Translating it yields CASGTGNYEQYF.

The table lists this clone with a few counts. CDR3 loop: CASSATTGGGGYTF. The DNA of the CDR3 is TGTGCCAGCAGCGCGACAACAGGGGGCGGAGGCTACACCTTC. The J gene is TRBJ1-2, the V gene TRBV2; 9 nucleotides line up with TRBD1. The CDR3 is made up of 14 amino acids. Germline CDR1 and CDR2: SNHLY and FYNNEI. Trimming took 6 bases from V and 8 from J; bases not matched to a gene: 10.

This chain uses TRBV9 with TRBJ2-2, with 7 bases fitting TRBD1. The length of the CDR3 is 16 residues. The V segment lost 1 base and the J segment 0 bases; nucleotides outside the gene matches: 3. Germline V gene sequence: CDR1 SGDLS, CDR2 YYNGEE. CDR3 residues: CASSVSGGANTGELFF. CDR3 nucleotide sequence: TGTGCCAGCAGCGTATCAGGGGGAGCGAACACCGGGGAGCTGTTTTTT. The entire variable domain, with the rest obtained from reference TRBV9 and TRBJ2-2, is as follows: DSGVTQTPKHLITATGQRVTLRCSPRSGDLSVYWYQQSLDQGLQFLIQYYNGEERAKGNILERFSAQQFPDLHSELNLSSLELGDSALYFCASSVSGGANTGELFFGEGSRLTVL.

The rearrangement joins TRBV28 to TRBJ1-3; D is ambiguous. The CDR3 is 15 amino acids. Germline V gene sequence: CDR1 MDHEN, CDR2 SYDVKM. V was trimmed by 3 bases and J by 0 bases, leaving 9 bases between them. In DNA form, the CDR3 reads TGTGCCAGCAGTTTCCCCAGAAACTCTGGAAACACCATATATTTT. Its protein product is CASSFPRNSGNTIYF.

This chain connects TRBV27 to TRBJ2-1, with 8 bases identical to TRBD1. There are 15 residues in the CDR3. The V gene end was trimmed by 8 bases and the J gene end by 3 bases; junction bases not matched to a gene: 9. Germline CDR1 MNHEY, CDR2 SMNVEV (reference sequence). The CDR3, as DNA: TGTGCCAGCGGGGCCAGGACAGGGAGCTACAATGAGCAGTTCTTC. This encodes CASGARTGSYNEQFF.

This clone was observed a few times. The chain combines TRBV7-8 with TRBJ1-5; TRBD1 might be the D (6 bases). This CDR3 is built from 15 residues. Germline V gives CDR1 SGHVS, CDR2 FQNEAQ. The germline V and J ends were trimmed by 5 bases and 0 bases, with 11 bases remaining between them. The CDR3 is CASSRTAHSNQPQHF. Here the CDR3 DNA reads TGTGCCAGCAGCCGGACAGCTCATAGCAATCAGCCCCAGCATTTT.

This rearrangement joins TRBV7-6 to TRBJ1-2, with unresolved D. This CDR3 is 16 amino acids long. Deletions cut 5 bases from V and 3 bases from J, with 19 bases between. Germline CDR1 SGHVS, CDR2 FNYEAQ. CDR3 DNA sequence: TGTGCCAGCAGCCCTGGGCCGGGAGGGCCTTACTATGGCTACACCTTC. This sequence encodes CASSPGPGGPYYGYTF.

The DNA of the CDR3 is TGTGCCAGCAGCGTAGGGGGAGAGTACGAGCAGTACTTC. This encodes CASSVGGEYEQYF. J is TRBJ2-7 and V is TRBV9, with TRBD2 as a possible D gene (5 bases). Germline CDR1 and CDR2: SGDLS and YYNGEE. V lost 0 bases and J 4 bases, leaving 8 bases between the germline ends. The CDR3 extends over 13 amino acids.

The V call is TRBV21-1, the J call TRBJ1-6; the table calls TRBD1, which could not be checked here. TRBV21-1 is a recognized pseudogene. The CDR3 consists of 14 residues. The DNA of the CDR3 is TGTGCCAGCAGCGACAACAGTTATAATTCACCCCTCCACTTT. Translating gives CASSDNSYNSPLHF.

In this sample, this clone turned up once. V is TRBV6-5 and J is TRBJ2-7, with 9 bases aligning to TRBD2. Per the germline V gene, CDR1 is MNHEY and CDR2 is SVGAGI. The V and J ends lost 4 bases and 5 bases, in that order; junction bases with no gene match: 12. The CDR3 extends over 16 amino acids. The CDR3 loop reads CASSSGAVGLAHEQYF. CDR3 in DNA: TGTGCCAGCAGTTCGGGAGCGGTGGGACTAGCCCACGAGCAGTACTTC.